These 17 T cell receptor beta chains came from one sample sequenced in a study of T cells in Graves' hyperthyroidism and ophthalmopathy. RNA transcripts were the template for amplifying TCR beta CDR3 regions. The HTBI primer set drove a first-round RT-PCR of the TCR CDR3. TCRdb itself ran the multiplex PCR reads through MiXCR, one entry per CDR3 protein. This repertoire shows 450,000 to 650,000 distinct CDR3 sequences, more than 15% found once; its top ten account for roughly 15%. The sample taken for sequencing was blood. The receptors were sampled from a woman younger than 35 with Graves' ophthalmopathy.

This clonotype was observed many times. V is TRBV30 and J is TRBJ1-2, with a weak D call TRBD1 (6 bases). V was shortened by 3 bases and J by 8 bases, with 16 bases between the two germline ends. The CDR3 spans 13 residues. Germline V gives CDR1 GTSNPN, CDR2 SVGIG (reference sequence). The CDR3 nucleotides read TGTGCCTGGAGCGGAACAGGGACTGGCGGCTACACCTTC. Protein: CAWSGTGTGGYTF.

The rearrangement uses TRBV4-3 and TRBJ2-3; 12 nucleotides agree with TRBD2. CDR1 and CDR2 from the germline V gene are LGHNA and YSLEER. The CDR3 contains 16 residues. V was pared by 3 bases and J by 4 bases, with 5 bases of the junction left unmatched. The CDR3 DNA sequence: TGCGCCAGCAGCCAGCCAACTAGCGGGAGGTCAGATACGCAGTATTTT. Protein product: CASSQPTSGRSDTQYF.

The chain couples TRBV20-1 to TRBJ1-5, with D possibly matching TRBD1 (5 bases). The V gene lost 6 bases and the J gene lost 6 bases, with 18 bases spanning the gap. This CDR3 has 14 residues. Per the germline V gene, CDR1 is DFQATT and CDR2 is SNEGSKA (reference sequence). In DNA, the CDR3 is TGCAGTGCCGAAACAGCCGGGGGAGGTCAGCCCCAGCATTTT. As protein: CSAETAGGGQPQHF.

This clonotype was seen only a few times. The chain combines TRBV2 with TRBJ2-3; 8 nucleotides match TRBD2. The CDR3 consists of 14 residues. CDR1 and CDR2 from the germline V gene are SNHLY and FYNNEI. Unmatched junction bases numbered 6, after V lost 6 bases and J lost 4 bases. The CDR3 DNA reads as TGTGCCAGCAGGCGGGGGGCCGGGCCAGATACGCAGTATTTT. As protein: CASRRGAGPDTQYF.

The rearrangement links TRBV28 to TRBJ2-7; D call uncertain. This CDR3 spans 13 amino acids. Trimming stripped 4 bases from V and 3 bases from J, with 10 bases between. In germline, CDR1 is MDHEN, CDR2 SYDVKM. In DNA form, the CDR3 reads TGTGCCAGCAGTTCCTTTTTGGTCTACGAGCAGTACTTC. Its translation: CASSSFLVYEQYF. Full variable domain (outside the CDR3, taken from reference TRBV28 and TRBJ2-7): DVKVTQSSRYLVKRTGEKVFLECVQDMDHENMFWYRQDPGLGLRLIYFSYDVKMKEKGDIPEGYSVSREKKERFSLILESASTNQTSMYLCASSSFLVYEQYFGPGTRLTVT.

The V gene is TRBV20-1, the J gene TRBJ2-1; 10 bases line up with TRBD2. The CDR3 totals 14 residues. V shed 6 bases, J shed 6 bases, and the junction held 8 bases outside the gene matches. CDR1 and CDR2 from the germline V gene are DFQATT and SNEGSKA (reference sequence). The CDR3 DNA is TGCAGTGCGGCACTAGCGGGAATCCCCAATGAGCAGTTCTTC. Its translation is CSAALAGIPNEQFF.

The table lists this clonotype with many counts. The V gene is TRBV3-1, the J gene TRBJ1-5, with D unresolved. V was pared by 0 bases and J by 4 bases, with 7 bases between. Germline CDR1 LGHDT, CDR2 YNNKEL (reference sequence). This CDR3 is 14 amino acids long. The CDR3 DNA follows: TGTGCCAGCAGCCAAGATCTCGCTAATCAGCCCCAGCATTTT. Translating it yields CASSQDLANQPQHF.

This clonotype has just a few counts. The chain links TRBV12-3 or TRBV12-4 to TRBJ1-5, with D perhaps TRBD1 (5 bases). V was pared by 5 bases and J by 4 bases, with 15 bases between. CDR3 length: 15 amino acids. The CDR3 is CASSPKGSPNQPQHF. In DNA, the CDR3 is TGTGCCAGCAGTCCCAAGGGGAGTCCAAATCAGCCCCAGCATTTT.

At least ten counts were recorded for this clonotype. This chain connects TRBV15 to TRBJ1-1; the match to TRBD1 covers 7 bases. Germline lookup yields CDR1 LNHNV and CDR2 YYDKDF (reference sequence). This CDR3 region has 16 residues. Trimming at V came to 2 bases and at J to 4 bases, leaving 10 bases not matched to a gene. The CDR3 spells CATSRNHRGGSTEAFF. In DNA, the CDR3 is TGTGCCACCAGCAGAAACCACAGGGGAGGTAGCACTGAAGCTTTCTTT.

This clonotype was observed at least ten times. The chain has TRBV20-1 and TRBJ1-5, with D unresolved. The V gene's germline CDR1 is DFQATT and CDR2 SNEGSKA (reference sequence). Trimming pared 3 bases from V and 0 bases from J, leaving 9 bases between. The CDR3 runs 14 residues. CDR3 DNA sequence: TGCAGTGCTAGTCCCCAGAATAGCAATCAGCCCCAGCATTTT. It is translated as CSASPQNSNQPQHF.

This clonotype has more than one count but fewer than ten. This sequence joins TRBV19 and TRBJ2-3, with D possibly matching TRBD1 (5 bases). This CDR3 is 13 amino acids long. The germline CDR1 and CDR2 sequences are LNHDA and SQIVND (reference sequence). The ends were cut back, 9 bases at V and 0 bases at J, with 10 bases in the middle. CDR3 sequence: CASRATSTDTQYF. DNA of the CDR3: TGTGCCAGCAGGGCGACAAGCACAGATACGCAGTATTTT.

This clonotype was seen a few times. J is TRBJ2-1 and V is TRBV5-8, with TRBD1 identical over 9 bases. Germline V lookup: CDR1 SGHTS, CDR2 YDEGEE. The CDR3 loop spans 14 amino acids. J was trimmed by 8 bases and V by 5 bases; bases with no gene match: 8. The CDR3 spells CASSFTGGRDEQFF. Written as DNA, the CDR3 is TGTGCCAGCAGTTTTACAGGGGGCCGGGATGAGCAGTTCTTC.

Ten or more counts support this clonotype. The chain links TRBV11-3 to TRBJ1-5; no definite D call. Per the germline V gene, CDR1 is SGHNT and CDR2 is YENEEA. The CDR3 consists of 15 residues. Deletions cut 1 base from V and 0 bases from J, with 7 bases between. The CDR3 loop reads CASSLACHSNQPQHF. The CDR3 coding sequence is TGTGCCAGCAGCTTAGCTTGCCATAGCAATCAGCCCCAGCATTTT. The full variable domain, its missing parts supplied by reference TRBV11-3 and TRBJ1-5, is EAGVVQSPRYKIIEKKQPVAFWCNPISGHNTLYWYLQNLGQGPELLIRYENEEAVDDSQLPKDRFSAERLKGVDSTLKIQPAELGDSAVYLCASSLACHSNQPQHFGDGTRLSIL.

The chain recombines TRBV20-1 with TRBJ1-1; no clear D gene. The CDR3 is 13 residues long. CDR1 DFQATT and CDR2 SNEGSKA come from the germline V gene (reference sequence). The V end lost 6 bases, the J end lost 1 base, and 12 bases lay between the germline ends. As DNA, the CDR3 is TGCAGTGCCAATCGGGCACGGAACACTGAAGCTTTCTTT. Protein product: CSANRARNTEAFF.

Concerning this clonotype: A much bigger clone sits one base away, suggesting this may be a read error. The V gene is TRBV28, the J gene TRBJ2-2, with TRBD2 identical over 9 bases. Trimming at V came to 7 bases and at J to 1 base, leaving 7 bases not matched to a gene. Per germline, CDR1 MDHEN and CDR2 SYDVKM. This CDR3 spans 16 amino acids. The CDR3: CASKAVAGVNTGELFF. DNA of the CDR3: TGTGCCAGCAAAGCGGTAGCGGGGGTGAACACCGGGGAGCTGTTTTTT.

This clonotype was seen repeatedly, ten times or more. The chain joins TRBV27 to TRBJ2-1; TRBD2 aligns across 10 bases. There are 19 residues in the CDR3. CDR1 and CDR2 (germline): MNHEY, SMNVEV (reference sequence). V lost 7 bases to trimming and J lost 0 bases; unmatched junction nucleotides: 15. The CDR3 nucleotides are TGTGCCAGCACCGATCTCCCCGGGACTAGCGTCAGCTCCTACAATGAGCAGTTCTTC. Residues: CASTDLPGTSVSSYNEQFF.

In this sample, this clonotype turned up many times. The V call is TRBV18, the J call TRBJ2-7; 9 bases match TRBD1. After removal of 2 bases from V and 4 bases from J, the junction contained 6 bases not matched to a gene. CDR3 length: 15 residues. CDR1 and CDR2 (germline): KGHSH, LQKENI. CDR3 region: CASSPVKQGAYEQYF. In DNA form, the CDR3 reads TGTGCCAGCTCACCAGTCAAACAGGGGGCTTACGAGCAGTACTTC.